This is a list of T cell receptor beta chains from one sample in a study of technical replicates of blood from several donors. This table comes from immunoSEQ multiplex PCR, and its TCRdb copy is limited to in-frame clones, with some not included. The sample records about 100,000 clones, 90% to 97% being singletons. Sequencing was done on a sample of T cells isolated from PBMCs. These receptors originate from a human donor in good health. Both conserved end residues are part of each CDR3. The D gene is left open where the match is weak. Rows may omit the clone size; those that give it use once, few, many or a size class.

TRBJ2-3 NA TRBV9 TRBD2 17 TGTGCCAGCAGCACGGCGACTAGCGGGGGAAGCACAGATACGCAGTATTTT CASSTATSGGSTDTQYF
TRBJ2-3 NA TRBV28 TRBD2 16 TGTGCCAGCAGTCCAATAGCGGGACCCTCCGCAGATACGCAGTATTTT CASSPIAGPSADTQYF
TRBJ1-6 NA TRBV19 NA 13 TGTGCCAGTAGTTACAACAGGGATTCACCCCTCCACTTT CASSYNRDSPLHF
TRBJ2-5 NA TRBV7-6 TRBD1 16 TGTGCCAGCAGCCCCGGGTTAAGGGGGCACAAAGAGACCCAGTACTTC CASSPGLRGHKETQYF
TRBJ2-7 NA TRBV5-4 TRBD2 16 TGTGCCAGCAGCGTTGGAGGTATACTAGCGGGGTACGAGCAGTACTTC CASSVGGILAGYEQYF
TRBJ2-1 NA TRBV12-5 TRBD1 12 TGTGCTAGTGGTATTGCTCGACAGGGCTCGTTCTTC CASGIARQGSFF
TRBJ2-7 NA TRBV5-1 TRBD1 12 TGCGCCAGCAGCACCTCAGGGGGCGAGCAGTACTTC CASSTSGGEQYF
TRBJ2-3 NA TRBV25-1 NA 12 TGTGCCAGCAGTAAGCACACAGATACGCAGTATTTT CASSKHTDTQYF
TRBJ1-4 NA TRBV9 NA 18 TGTGCCAGCAGCGTAGGGGCGAGCGGCACGGCAACTAATGAAAAACTGTTTTTT CASSVGASGTATNEKLFF
TRBJ2-7 NA TRBV18 TRBD1 16 TGTGCCAGCTCACGTACCGGACAGGCTAGGTCCTACGAGCAGTACTTC CASSRTGQARSYEQYF
TRBJ1-4 NA TRBV5-1 TRBD1 13 TGCGCCACCAGGACAGGGGTGGATGAAAAACTGTTTTTT CATRTGVDEKLFF
TRBJ2-7 NA TRBV6-5 NA 12 TGTGCCAGCAGATTCGGACCGGGGGAGCAGTACTTC CASRFGPGEQYF
TRBJ1-1 few TRBV29-1 TRBD1 13 TGCAGCGTGGAACAGGGGTTGAACACTGAAGCTTTCTTT CSVEQGLNTEAFF
TRBJ1-6 NA TRBV11-3 NA 13 TGTGCCAGCAGCTCGGTAAATAATTCACCCCTCCACTTT CASSSVNNSPLHF
TRBJ2-7 NA TRBV7-9 NA 13 TGTGCCAGCAGCTTACAGGGGATGGGCGAGCAGTACTTC CASSLQGMGEQYF
TRBJ2-2 NA TRBV7-9 NA 16 TGTGCCAGCAGCTTACCACCGGGACTTAACACCGGGGAGCTGTTTTTT CASSLPPGLNTGELFF
TRBJ2-1 NA TRBV11-3 TRBD1 16 TGTGCCAGCAGACGCCCGGGACAGAGCTCCTACAATGAGCAGTTCTTC CASRRPGQSSYNEQFF
TRBJ2-1 NA TRBV7-3 NA 14 TGTGCCAGCAGCTTGTACAGCCTGTATGGTGAGCAGTTCTTC CASSLYSLYGEQFF
TRBJ1-5 NA TRBV28 NA 11 TGTGCCAGCGGGCAGAATCAGCCCCAGCATTTT CASGQNQPQHF
TRBJ2-7 once TRBV6-6 TRBD1 14 TGTGCCAGCAGTTACACAAGGGGGCCCTACGAGCAGTACTTC CASSYTRGPYEQYF
TRBJ1-2 NA TRBV25-1 TRBD1 12 TGTGCCAGCCGGACAGGGGTCTATGGCTACACCTTC CASRTGVYGYTF
TRBJ1-2 NA TRBV4-1 TRBD1 15 TGCGCCAGCAGCCCCTACAGGGGTGATAACTATGGCTACACCTTC CASSPYRGDNYGYTF
TRBJ2-3 NA TRBV7-8 TRBD2 15 TGTGCCAGCAGTTCGGGACTATATTCCACAGATACGCAGTATTTT CASSSGLYSTDTQYF
TRBJ2-1 NA TRBV4-2 NA 16 TGTGCCAGCAGCCAAGTTTTACAGGGACCGTACAATGAGCAGTTCTTC CASSQVLQGPYNEQFF